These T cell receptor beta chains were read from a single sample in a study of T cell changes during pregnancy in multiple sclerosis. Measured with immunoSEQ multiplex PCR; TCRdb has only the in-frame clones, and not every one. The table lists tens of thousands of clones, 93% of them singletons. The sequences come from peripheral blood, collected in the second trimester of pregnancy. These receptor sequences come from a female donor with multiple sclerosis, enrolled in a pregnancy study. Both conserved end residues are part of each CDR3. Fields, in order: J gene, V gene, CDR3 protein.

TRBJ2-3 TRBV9 CASSQVPGVPTDTQYF
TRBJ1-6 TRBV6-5 CASSNTDRGVGPLHF
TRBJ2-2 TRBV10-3 CAISDRMNTGELFF
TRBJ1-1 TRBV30 CAWSPEGPTEAFF
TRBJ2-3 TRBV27 CASLNRDPLTDTQYF
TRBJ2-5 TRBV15 CATSLLLAGDPWETQYF
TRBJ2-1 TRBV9 CASSPRINTGNEQFF
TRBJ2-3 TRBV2 CASAGQGVQDTQYF
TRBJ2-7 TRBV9 CASSVGVGGSYEQYF
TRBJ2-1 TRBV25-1 CASTPTGGSYNEQFF
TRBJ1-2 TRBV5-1 CASSLDTPNYGYTF
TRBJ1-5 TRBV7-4 CASEGVQPQHF
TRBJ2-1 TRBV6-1 CASSEWRGPSAEQFF
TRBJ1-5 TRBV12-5 CASGLATGLNQPQHF
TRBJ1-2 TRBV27 CASSSYRESYGYTF
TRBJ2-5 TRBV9 CASSSGTTQETQYF
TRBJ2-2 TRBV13 CASSAKLVSHTGELFF
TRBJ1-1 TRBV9 CASSPFGQGAEAFF
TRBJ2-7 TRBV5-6 CASSFSQGKAEVYF
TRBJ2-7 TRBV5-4 CASSFNSYEQYF
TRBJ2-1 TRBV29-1 CSVSEADTRGEQFF
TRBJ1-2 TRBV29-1 CSVLTVDNYGYTF
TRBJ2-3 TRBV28 CASSSPGQEPLDTQYF
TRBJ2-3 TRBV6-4 CASRPTGDGSDTQYF
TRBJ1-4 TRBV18 CASSPSGTGGAWDEKLFF
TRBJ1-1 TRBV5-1 CASSVTQQGAGEAFF
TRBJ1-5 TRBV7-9 CASSLGQNLQKGNQPQHF
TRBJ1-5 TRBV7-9 CASSLAAGGNQPQHF
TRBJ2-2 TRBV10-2 CASTQPGQGANTGELFF
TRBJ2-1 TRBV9 CASKGSRLNEQFF
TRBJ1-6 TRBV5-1 CASSLGGTGNSPLHF
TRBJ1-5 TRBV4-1 CASSQEIEYSNQPQHF
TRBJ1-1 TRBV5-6 CASSLGRLTEAFF
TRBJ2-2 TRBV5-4 CASSFWGTQKTGELFF
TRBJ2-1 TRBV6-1 CASTLGQVYNEQFF
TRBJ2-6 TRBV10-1 CASSVVSGDSGANVLTF
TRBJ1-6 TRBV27 CASNPGQRNSPLHF
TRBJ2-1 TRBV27 CASSLGTRVINEQFF
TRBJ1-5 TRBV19 CASSRGGNQPQHF
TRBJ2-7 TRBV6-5 CASSPTGPYEQYF
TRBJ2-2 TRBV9 CASRGQGATGELFF
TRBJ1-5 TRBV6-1 CATKNRYDPRPQHF
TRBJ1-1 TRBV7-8 CASSLFIGRAEAFF
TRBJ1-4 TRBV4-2 CASSQDQGSNEKLFF
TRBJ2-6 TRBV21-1 CASRLGQGNSGANVLTF
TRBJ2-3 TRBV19 CASRPSGGYTDTQYF
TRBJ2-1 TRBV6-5 CASSVPPYNEQFF
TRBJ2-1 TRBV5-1 CASKVTGAYNEQFF
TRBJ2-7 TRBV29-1 CSAAADRGTEQYF
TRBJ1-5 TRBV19 CASGVRGEPQHF
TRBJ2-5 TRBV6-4 CASSGGPEQTQYF
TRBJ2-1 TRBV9 CASSVGRLAGGPFYNEQFF
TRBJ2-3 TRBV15 CATSRVSREPDTQYF
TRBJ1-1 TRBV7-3 CASSRSNRGLNTEAFF